This T cell receptor (beta chain) was obtained from a study of identical twins. Note on this clonotype: The germline gene is not matched at one end of the junction; a read error may be the cause.

This CDR3 has 11 residues. Per the germline V gene, CDR1 is DFQATT and CDR2 is SNEGSKA (reference sequence). TCRdb fed the 5' RACE reads into MiXCR, producing one record per CDR3 protein. The table lists a few hundred thousand distinct CDR3 sequences, roughly a quarter of them singletons. These sequences were also reported in another study, on T cells expressing NK-cell markers. That investigation notes: Sorting was limited to alpha-beta TCR-expressing T cells with an anti-gamma-delta TCR antibody in several experiments.

The chain is built from TRBV20-1 and TRBJ2-7, with D tentatively TRBD2 (5 bases). The sequencing input was CD4+ T cells sorted from blood. This TCR was sampled from a woman younger than 30 in good health. This chain's CDR3 is CGASQHYEQYF. CDR3 in DNA: TGCGGTGCTAGCCAGCACTACGAGCAGTACTTC.